What follows are 21 T cell receptor beta chains derived from one specimen sequenced in a study of blood T cell repertoires in COVID-19. Sequenced by immunoSEQ multiplex PCR; TCRdb stores in-frame clones only, minus some. The data contain some 300,000 clones, approximately 86% of them singletons. Specimen: peripheral blood. These receptors were collected from a woman in her 70s with COVID-19, enrolled during active disease.

The gene calls are TRBV2 and TRBJ2-1; 8 bases align to TRBD1. The V gene end was trimmed by 5 bases and the J gene end by 0 bases; junction bases not matched to a gene: 3. This CDR3 spans 15 amino acids. Germline values: CDR1 SNHLY, CDR2 FYNNEI. CDR3 nucleotide sequence: TGTGCCAGCAGTACGGGACAGGCCTCCTACAATGAGCAGTTCTTC. Its protein product is CASSTGQASYNEQFF.

This clone was seen a single time. The rearrangement links TRBV27 to TRBJ1-5; D gene uncertain. Germline values: CDR1 MNHEY, CDR2 SMNVEV (reference sequence). The V gene lost 4 bases and the J gene lost 0 bases, with 10 bases spanning the gap. The CDR3 is made up of 15 amino acids. The DNA for the CDR3 is TGTGCCAGCAGTTGGACGGGGTATAGCAATCAGCCCCAGCATTTT. The encoded protein is CASSWTGYSNQPQHF.

The chain is built from TRBV19 and TRBJ1-4; the D gene is possibly TRBD1 (5 bases). The V end was cut by 4 bases, the J end by 8 bases, with 14 bases between. Germline lookup yields CDR1 LNHDA and CDR2 SQIVND (reference sequence). The CDR3 has 14 amino acids. CDR3 coding DNA: TGTGCCAGTAGTAGACTCAGGGAGGAGGAAAAACTGTTTTTT. Encoded protein: CASSRLREEEKLFF.

This chain joins TRBV28 and TRBJ1-4, with 7 bases fitting TRBD1. Looked up from germline, CDR1 is MDHEN and CDR2 is SYDVKM. V dropped 5 bases and J dropped 8; count of bases not matched to a gene: 5. This CDR3 spans 13 amino acids. CDR3 coding DNA: TGTGCCAGCAGTCGGACAGGCAAAGAAAAACTGTTTTTT. This translates into CASSRTGKEKLFF.

V usage is TRBV3-1 (or the pseudogene TRBV3-2) and J usage is TRBJ1-6; 8 positions agree with TRBD1. CDR3 size: 16 residues. Unmatched junction bases numbered 5, after V lost 0 bases and J lost 7 bases. Germline V lookup: CDR1 LGHDT, CDR2 YNNKEL (reference sequence). Here the CDR3 reads CASSQDNNRGNSPLHF. The CDR3 coding sequence is TGTGCCAGCAGCCAAGATAATAACAGGGGGAATTCACCCCTCCACTTT.

In its sample, this clone was seen once. The chain is built from TRBV7-8 and TRBJ1-5; 7 nucleotides match TRBD1. V lost 5 bases, J lost 0 bases, and 4 bases stayed unmatched. The CDR3 sequence is 15 residues long. Germline CDR1 SGHVS, CDR2 FQNEAQ. CDR3 nucleotides: TGTGCCAGCAGCATACAGGGGAATAGCAATCAGCCCCAGCATTTT. This translates into CASSIQGNSNQPQHF.

The chain has TRBV7-2 and TRBJ2-3, with 7 bases matching TRBD1. The germline gives CDR1 SGHTA, CDR2 FQGNSA. CDR3 length: 14 amino acids. After removal of 4 bases from V and 0 bases from J, the junction contained 1 base not matched to a gene. The CDR3 coding sequence is TGTGCCAGCAGCTCGGGACAGAGCACAGATACGCAGTATTTT. This gives the protein CASSSGQSTDTQYF.

DNA of the CDR3: TGTGCCAGCAGCTTAGTGCCCAGGGTACGAGCTAGTGGAAACACCATATATTTT. Translated, it gives CASSLVPRVRASGNTIYF. The chain couples TRBV7-8 to TRBJ1-3; possibly TRBD1 for D (5 bases). The germline CDR1 and CDR2 sequences are SGHVS and FQNEAQ. V was shortened by 1 base and J by 3 bases, with 19 bases between the two germline ends. The CDR3 is 18 amino acids.

This chain links TRBV5-1 with TRBJ2-3; D may be TRBD1 (6 bases). There are 16 residues in the CDR3. Germline V CDR1 and CDR2: SGHRS, YFSETQ. The V end lost 6 bases, the J end lost 5 bases, and 22 bases lay between the germline ends. The CDR3, as DNA: TGCGCCAGCACACGTTTGGGGGCCCTTTTAAGAGATACGCAGTATTTT. It specifies CASTRLGALLRDTQYF.

The chain combines TRBV11-2 with TRBJ2-7, with D possibly being TRBD2 (5 bases). V was cut by 5 bases and J by 2 bases, with 19 bases left in between. This CDR3 has 16 residues. Germline values: CDR1 SGHAT, CDR2 FQNNGV. DNA for the CDR3: TGTGCCAGCAGCCCACTGGCGGGCCTAACCACCTACGAGCAGTACTTC. As protein: CASSPLAGLTTYEQYF. The full variable domain, its missing parts supplied by reference TRBV11-2 and TRBJ2-7, is EAGVAQSPRYKIIEKRQSVAFWCNPISGHATLYWYQQILGQGPKLLIQFQNNGVVDDSQLPKDRFSAERLKGVDSTLKIQPAKLEDSAVYLCASSPLAGLTTYEQYFGPGTRLTVT.

This clone was seen more than once but under ten times. The V gene is TRBV19, the J gene TRBJ1-4; 8 bases agree with TRBD1. The V segment lost 5 bases and the J segment 2 bases; nucleotides outside the gene matches: 10. CDR3 length: 17 residues. Germline V gives CDR1 LNHDA, CDR2 SQIVND (reference sequence). In DNA, the CDR3 is TGTGCCAGTAGTTCGGGGACAGGTCTATTCACTAATGAAAAACTGTTTTTT. Protein product: CASSSGTGLFTNEKLFF.

V and J are TRBV12-3 or TRBV12-4 and TRBJ1-6, with a possible D match to TRBD1 (5 bases). The CDR3 totals 13 residues. Trimming pared 3 bases from V and 9 bases from J, leaving 9 bases between. CDR3 DNA sequence: TGTGCCAGCAGTTTGGGTAGGGGTTCACCCCTCCACTTT. Its translation is CASSLGRGSPLHF.

This clone was observed a single time. V and J are TRBV3-1 (or the pseudogene TRBV3-2) and TRBJ2-7; D possibly corresponds to TRBD1 (5 bases). V was cut by 1 base and J by 0 bases, with 13 bases left in between. The CDR3 loop spans 16 amino acids. The germline gives CDR1 LGHDT, CDR2 YNNKEL (reference sequence). CDR3 nucleotides: TGTGCCAGCAGCCAAGGACAGACGGGTAGCTCCTACGAGCAGTACTTC. Its protein product is CASSQGQTGSSYEQYF.

The chain uses TRBV5-8 and TRBJ2-1; TRBD2 agrees at 11 bases. Germline V gives CDR1 SGHTS, CDR2 YDEGEE. The ends lost 2 bases at V and 7 bases at J; junction bases unmatched: 5. This CDR3 region has 15 residues. This CDR3 reads CASSFSGGASNEQFF. The CDR3 nucleotides are TGTGCCAGCAGCTTTAGCGGGGGGGCTTCGAATGAGCAGTTCTTC.

The chain recombines TRBV2 with TRBJ2-5; 8 bases are a match to TRBD2. CDR1 and CDR2 from the germline V gene are SNHLY and FYNNEI. V lost 4 bases and J lost 2; bases outside the gene matches: 6. The CDR3 has 15 residues. This chain's CDR3 is CASSALAGLQETQYF. CDR3 DNA: TGTGCCAGCAGTGCTTTAGCGGGGCTACAAGAGACCCAGTACTTC.

V and J are TRBV6-2 or TRBV6-3 and TRBJ1-5; TRBD1 agrees at 9 bases. This CDR3 comprises 18 residues. V was pared by 6 bases and J by 0 bases, with 12 bases of the junction left unmatched. Germline assignment: CDR1 MNHEY and CDR2 SVGEGT. CDR3 protein: CASSPGTGGGGSNQPQHF. The CDR3 DNA sequence: TGTGCCAGCAGCCCCGGTACAGGGGGCGGTGGTAGCAATCAGCCCCAGCATTTT.

The chain combines TRBV19 with TRBJ2-7; a possible D gene is TRBD2 (6 bases). Germline V CDR1 and CDR2: LNHDA, SQIVND (reference sequence). CDR3 length: 14 amino acids. V lost 5 bases and J 2 bases, leaving 13 bases between the germline ends. The CDR3 is CASSFRGNPYEQYF. CDR3 nucleotides: TGTGCCAGTAGTTTCCGGGGGAACCCCTACGAGCAGTACTTC.

The chain has TRBV7-6 and TRBJ2-5, with 11 bases fitting TRBD2. The ends lost 5 bases at V and 5 bases at J; junction bases unmatched: 7. Germline V gene lookup returns CDR1 SGHVS and CDR2 FNYEAQ. The CDR3 runs 15 residues. In DNA, the CDR3 is TGTGCCAGCAGCGTTAGCGGGGGGGAAGTTGAGACCCAGTACTTC. Amino acid sequence: CASSVSGGEVETQYF.

The chain couples TRBV6-5 to TRBJ1-2, with D perhaps matching TRBD1 (6 bases). Germline V gene data show CDR1 as MNHEY and CDR2 as SVGAGI. CDR3 length: 12 residues. V was trimmed by 5 bases and J by 7 bases, leaving 11 bases between them. This chain's CDR3 is CASSTGTSGYTF. The CDR3 nucleotides are TGTGCCAGCAGTACCGGGACATCTGGCTACACCTTC.

The chain joins TRBV19 to TRBJ2-2; D remains ambiguous. V was trimmed by 4 bases and J by 1 base, leaving 10 bases between them. Germline CDR1 is LNHDA and CDR2 is SQIVND (reference sequence). This CDR3 contains 15 residues. CDR3 loop: CASSRAQVNTGELFF. DNA for the CDR3: TGTGCCAGTAGTAGGGCGCAGGTGAACACCGGGGAGCTGTTTTTT.

The chain employs TRBV5-1 and TRBJ2-6; tentative D call: TRBD2 (6 bases). Germline V gives CDR1 SGHRS, CDR2 YFSETQ. Trimming shortened V by 0 bases and J by 9 bases, and 13 bases separated the two germline ends. The CDR3 covers 15 residues. In DNA, the CDR3 is TGCGCCAGCAGCTTGGAGGGTCGGGGGAACAACGTCCTGACTTTC. Its translation: CASSLEGRGNNVLTF.